Detailed here is one T cell receptor (beta chain). In the authors' methods: Estimates of nucleated cell counts were drawn from the amplification of reference gene primers. Assay: immunoSEQ multiplex PCR; the TCRdb copy retains only in-frame clones and omits some. Clone size and V and J calls were adopted from that table, with D and trimming inferred from the DNA. The data show roughly 64,000 clones, 80% to 90% seen once. This sample is drawn from a study of blood T cell repertoires in COVID-19. Turning to the study itself: COVID-19 samples collected from the United States, Italy and Spain covered acute and convalescent phases.

Germline-derived CDR1 and CDR2 are SGHTA and FQGTGA. V lost 1 base and J 4 bases, leaving 13 bases between the germline ends. The CDR3 spans 16 residues. The chain uses TRBV7-3 and TRBJ2-2; TRBD1 might be the D (6 bases). This clonotype originated in a man aged 50 to 60 with active COVID-19. The specimen sequenced was peripheral blood. CDR3 nucleotides: TGTGCCAGCAGCTTAAGCGGACAGACTTTCACCGGGGAGCTGTTTTTT. It codes for CASSLSGQTFTGELFF.